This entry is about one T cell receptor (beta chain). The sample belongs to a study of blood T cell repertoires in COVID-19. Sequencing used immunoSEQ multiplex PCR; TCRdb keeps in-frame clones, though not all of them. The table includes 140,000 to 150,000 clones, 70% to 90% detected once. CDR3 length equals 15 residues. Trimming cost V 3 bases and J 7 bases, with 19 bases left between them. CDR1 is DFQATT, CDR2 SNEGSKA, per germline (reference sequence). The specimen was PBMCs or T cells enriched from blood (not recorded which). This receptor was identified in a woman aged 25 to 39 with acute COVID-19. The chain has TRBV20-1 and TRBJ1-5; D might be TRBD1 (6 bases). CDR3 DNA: TGCAGTGCTAGTCCAGGGGATCGGGATAACCAGCCCCAGCATTTT. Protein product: CSASPGDRDNQPQHF.